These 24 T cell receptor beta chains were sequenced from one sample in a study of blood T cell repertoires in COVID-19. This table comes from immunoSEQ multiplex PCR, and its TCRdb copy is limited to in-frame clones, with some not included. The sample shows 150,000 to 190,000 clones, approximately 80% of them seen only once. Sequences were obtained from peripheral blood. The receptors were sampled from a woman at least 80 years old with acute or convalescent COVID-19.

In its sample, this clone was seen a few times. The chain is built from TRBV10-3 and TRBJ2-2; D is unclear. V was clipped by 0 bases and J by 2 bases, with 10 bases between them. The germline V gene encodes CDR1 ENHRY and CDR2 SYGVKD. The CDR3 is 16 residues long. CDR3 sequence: CAISESVEPNTGELFF. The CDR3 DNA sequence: TGTGCCATCAGTGAGTCGGTAGAACCAAACACCGGGGAGCTGTTTTTT.

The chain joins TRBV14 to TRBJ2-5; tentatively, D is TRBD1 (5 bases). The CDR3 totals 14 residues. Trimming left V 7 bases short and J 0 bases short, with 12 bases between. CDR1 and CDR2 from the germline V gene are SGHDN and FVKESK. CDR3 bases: TGTGCCAGCAAGGGCAGGGCAGACCAAGAGACCCAGTACTTC. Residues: CASKGRADQETQYF.

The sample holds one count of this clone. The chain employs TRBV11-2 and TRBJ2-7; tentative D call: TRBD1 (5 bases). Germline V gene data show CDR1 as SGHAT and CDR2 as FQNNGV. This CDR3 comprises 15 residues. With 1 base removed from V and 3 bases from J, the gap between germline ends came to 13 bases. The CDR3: CASSLAPQGGYEQYF. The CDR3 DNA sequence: TGTGCCAGCAGCTTAGCCCCTCAGGGCGGCTACGAGCAGTACTTC. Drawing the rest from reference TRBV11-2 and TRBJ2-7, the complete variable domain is EAGVAQSPRYKIIEKRQSVAFWCNPISGHATLYWYQQILGQGPKLLIQFQNNGVVDDSQLPKDRFSAERLKGVDSTLKIQPAKLEDSAVYLCASSLAPQGGYEQYFGPGTRLTVT.

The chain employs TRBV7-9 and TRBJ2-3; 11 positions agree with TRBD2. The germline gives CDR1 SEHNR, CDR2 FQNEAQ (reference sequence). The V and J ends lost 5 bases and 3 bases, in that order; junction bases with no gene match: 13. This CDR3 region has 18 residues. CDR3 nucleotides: TGTGCCAGCAGCCCCCTCACACTAGCGGGAGTTTCGACAGATACGCAGTATTTT. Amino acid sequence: CASSPLTLAGVSTDTQYF.

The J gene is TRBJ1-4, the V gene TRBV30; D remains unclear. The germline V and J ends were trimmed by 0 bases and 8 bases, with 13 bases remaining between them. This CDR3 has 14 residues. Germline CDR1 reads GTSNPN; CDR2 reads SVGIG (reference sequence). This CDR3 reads CAWSVGLNGEKLFF. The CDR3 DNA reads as TGTGCCTGGAGTGTTGGGCTTAACGGCGAAAAACTGTTTTTT.

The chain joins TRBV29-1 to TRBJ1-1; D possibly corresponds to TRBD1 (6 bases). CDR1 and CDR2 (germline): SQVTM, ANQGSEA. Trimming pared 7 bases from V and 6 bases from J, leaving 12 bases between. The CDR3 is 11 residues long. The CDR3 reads CSGTAGPEAFF. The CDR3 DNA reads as TGCAGCGGGACAGCGGGGCCTGAAGCTTTCTTT. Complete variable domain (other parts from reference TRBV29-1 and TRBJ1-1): SAVISQKPSRDICQRGTSLTIQCQVDSQVTMMFWYRQQPGQSLTLIATANQGSEATYESGFVIDKFPISRPNLTFSTLTVSNMSPEDSSIYLCSGTAGPEAFFGQGTRLTVV.

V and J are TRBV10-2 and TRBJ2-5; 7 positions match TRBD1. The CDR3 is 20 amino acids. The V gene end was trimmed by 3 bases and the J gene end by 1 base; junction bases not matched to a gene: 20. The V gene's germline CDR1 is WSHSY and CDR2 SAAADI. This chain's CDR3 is CASSDHTKPLTGAGQETQYF. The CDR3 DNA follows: TGCGCCAGCAGTGATCACACTAAACCCCTTACAGGGGCCGGCCAAGAGACCCAGTACTTC.

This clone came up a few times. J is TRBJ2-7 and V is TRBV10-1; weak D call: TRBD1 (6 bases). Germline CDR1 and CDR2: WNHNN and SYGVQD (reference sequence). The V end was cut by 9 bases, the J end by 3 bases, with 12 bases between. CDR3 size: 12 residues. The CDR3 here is CARQGKVYEQYF. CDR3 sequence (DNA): TGCGCCAGACAGGGAAAGGTCTACGAGCAGTACTTC.

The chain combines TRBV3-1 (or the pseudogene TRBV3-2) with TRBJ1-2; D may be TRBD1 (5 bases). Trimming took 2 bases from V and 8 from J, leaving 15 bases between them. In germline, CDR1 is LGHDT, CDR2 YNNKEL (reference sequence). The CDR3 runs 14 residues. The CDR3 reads CASSQQGGKRGYTF. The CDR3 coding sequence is TGTGCCAGCAGCCAACAGGGCGGGAAGAGAGGCTACACCTTC.

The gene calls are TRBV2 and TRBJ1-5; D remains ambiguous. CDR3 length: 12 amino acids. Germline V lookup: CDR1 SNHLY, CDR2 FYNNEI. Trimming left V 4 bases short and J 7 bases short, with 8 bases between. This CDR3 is CASSGYKQPQHF. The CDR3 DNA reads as TGTGCCAGCAGTGGTTACAAACAGCCCCAGCATTTT. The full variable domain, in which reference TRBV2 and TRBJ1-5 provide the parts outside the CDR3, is EPEVTQTPSHQVTQMGQEVILRCVPISNHLYFYWYRQILGQKVEFLVSFYNNEISEKSEIFDDQFSVERPDGSNFTLKIRSTKLEDSAMYFCASSGYKQPQHFGDGTRLSIL.

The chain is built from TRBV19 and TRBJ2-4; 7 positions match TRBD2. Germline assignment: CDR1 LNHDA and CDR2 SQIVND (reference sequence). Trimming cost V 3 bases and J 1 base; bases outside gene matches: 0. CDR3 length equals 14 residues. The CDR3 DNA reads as TGTGCCAGTAGTATGGGGGGGGCCAAAAACATTCAGTACTTC. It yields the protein CASSMGGAKNIQYF.

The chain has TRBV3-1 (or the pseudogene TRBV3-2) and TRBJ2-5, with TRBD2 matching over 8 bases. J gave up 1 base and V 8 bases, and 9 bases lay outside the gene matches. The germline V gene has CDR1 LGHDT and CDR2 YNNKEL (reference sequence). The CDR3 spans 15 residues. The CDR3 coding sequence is TGTGCCAGCGGGCAGCGGGGGATTATCCAAGAGACCCAGTACTTC. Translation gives CASGQRGIIQETQYF.

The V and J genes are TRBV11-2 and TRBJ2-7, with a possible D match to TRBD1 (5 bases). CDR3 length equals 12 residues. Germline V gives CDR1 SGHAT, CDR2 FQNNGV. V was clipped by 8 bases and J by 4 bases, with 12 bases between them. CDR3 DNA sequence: TGTGCCAGCGGCCTAAGGGGTTACGAGCAGTACTTC. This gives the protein CASGLRGYEQYF.

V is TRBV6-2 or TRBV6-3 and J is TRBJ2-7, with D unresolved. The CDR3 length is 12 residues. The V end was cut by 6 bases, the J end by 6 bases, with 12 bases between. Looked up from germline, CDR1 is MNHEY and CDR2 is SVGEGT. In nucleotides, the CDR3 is TGTGCCAGCAGCCCCGTCGTCGGCGAGCAGTACTTC. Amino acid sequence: CASSPVVGEQYF.

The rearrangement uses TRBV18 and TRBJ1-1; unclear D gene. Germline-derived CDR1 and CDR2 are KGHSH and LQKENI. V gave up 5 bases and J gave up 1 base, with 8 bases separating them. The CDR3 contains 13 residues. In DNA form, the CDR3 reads TGTGCCAGCTCAACGGCGGAGAACACTGAAGCTTTCTTT. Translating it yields CASSTAENTEAFF.

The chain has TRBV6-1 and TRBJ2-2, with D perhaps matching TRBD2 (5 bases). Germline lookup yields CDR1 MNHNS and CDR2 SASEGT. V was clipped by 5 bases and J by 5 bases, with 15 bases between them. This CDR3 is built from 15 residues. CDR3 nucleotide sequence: TGTGCCAGCAGTCCGAGCGGAAGAAGGACCGGGGAGCTGTTTTTT. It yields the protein CASSPSGRRTGELFF.

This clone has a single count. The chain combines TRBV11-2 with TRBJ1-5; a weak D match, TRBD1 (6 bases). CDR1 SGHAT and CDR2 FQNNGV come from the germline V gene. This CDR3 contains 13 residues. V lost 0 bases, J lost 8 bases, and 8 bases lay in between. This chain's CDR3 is CASSLDRGEPQHF. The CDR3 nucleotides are TGTGCCAGCAGCTTAGACAGGGGAGAGCCCCAGCATTTT.

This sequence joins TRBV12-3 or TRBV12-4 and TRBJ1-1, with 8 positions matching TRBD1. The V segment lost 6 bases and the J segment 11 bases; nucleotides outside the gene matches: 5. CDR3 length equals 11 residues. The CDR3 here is CASSQDRVAFF. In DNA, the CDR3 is TGTGCCAGCAGCCAGGACAGGGTTGCTTTCTTT.

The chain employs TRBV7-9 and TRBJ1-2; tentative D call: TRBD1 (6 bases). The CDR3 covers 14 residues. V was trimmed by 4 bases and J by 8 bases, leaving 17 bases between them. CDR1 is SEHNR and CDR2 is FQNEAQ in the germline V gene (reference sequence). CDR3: CASSYRGGEGGYTF. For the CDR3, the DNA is TGTGCCAGCAGCTACCGAGGGGGAGAGGGCGGCTACACCTTC.

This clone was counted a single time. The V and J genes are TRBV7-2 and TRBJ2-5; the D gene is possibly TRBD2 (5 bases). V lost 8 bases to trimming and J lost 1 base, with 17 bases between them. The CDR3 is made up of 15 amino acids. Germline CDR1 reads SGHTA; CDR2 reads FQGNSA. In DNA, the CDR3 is TGTGCCAGCGGCGGGCGGAATCCCCCCCAAGAGACCCAGTACTTC. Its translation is CASGGRNPPQETQYF.

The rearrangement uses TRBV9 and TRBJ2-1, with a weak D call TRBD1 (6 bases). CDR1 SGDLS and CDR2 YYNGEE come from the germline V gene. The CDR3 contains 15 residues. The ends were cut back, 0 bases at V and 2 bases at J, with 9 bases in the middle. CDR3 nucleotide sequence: TGTGCCAGCAGCGTAGGTCCAGGGGCCTACAATGAGCAGTTCTTC. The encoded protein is CASSVGPGAYNEQFF. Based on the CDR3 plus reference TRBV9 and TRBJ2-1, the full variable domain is DSGVTQTPKHLITATGQRVTLRCSPRSGDLSVYWYQQSLDQGLQFLIQYYNGEERAKGNILERFSAQQFPDLHSELNLSSLELGDSALYFCASSVGPGAYNEQFFGPGTRLTVL.

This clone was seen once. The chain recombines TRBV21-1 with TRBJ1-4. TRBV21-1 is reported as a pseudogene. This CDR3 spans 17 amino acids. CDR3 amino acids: CASSKGWGETDNEKLFF. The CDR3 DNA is TGTGCCAGCAGCAAAGGATGGGGGGAAACGGATAATGAAAAACTGTTTTTT.

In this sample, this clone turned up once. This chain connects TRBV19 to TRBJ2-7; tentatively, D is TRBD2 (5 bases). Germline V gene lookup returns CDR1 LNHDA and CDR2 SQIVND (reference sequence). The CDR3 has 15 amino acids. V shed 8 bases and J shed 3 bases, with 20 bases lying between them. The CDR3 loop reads CASGSGSAPIYEQYF. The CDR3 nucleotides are TGTGCCAGTGGGTCTGGGAGCGCTCCGATCTACGAGCAGTACTTC.

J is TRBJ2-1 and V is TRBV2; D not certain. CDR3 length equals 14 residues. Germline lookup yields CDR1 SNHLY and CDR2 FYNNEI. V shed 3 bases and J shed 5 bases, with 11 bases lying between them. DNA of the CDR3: TGTGCCAGCAGTGAGTCTAGTAGAAACAATGAGCAGTTCTTC. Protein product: CASSESSRNNEQFF.